This entry is about one TCR beta chain. Its antigen is currently unknown. Some clones are missing from TCRdb's copy, which holds only in-frame ones; the method was immunoSEQ multiplex PCR. The sample has approximately 81,000 clones, around 90% seen once. This record comes from a study of Tregs in tolerant kidney transplant recipients. Whole-study findings and limits: Activated donor B cell expansion appeared to reveal the most relevant donor-specific TCRbeta repertoire. Nucleotide sequences could not be compared across some patients' samples due to primer changes. Biological reproducibility was not directly addressed in this study.

The CDR3 is made up of 16 amino acids. Germline V gene lookup returns CDR1 SNHLY and CDR2 FYNNEI. Trimming pared 2 bases from V and 5 bases from J, leaving 13 bases between. Related graft donors supplied nonmyeloablative bone marrow transplants, and mixed chimerism was transient. V and J are TRBV2 and TRBJ1-6; D gene unclear. This sequence originates from a human patient who received a combined kidney and bone marrow transplant. Part of the T cell pool may stem from the graft donor. The material was CD4+ T cells from blood (PBMCs), obtained 24 months after the transplant. For the CDR3, the DNA is TGTGCCAGCAGTGAAAATGTGGCGGAAAATAATTCACCCCTCCACTTT. This codes for CASSENVAENNSPLHF.